Listed below are T cell receptor beta chains from one sample, sequenced in a study of cytomegalovirus exposure and HLA in healthy donors. Repertoires were generated with immunoSEQ multiplex PCR, while TCRdb's copy carries only in-frame clones and drops some. There are about 56,000 clones in the sample; nearly 90% occur only once, and around 14% lies in the top ten. Source material: PBMCs. The receptors stem from a woman aged 18-35 years in good health and CMV-seronegative. The CDR3 runs from the conserved cysteine through the conserved F or W. D genes are given only for firm matches. Only part of the rows carry a size: once, few, many, or a class if the clone is expanded.

J gene: TRBJ2-2; D gene: .; V gene: TRBV27; clone size: .; CDR3 protein: CASSSTGELFF; CDR3 DNA: TGTGCCAGCAGTTCGACCGGGGAGCTGTTTTTT
J gene: TRBJ1-5; D gene: .; V gene: TRBV27; clone size: .; CDR3 protein: CASSNRGNQPQHF; CDR3 DNA: TGTGCCAGCAGCAACAGGGGCAATCAGCCCCAGCATTTT
J gene: TRBJ1-3; D gene: .; V gene: TRBV30; clone size: .; CDR3 protein: CAWSHPLSAAGNTIYF; CDR3 DNA: TGTGCCTGGAGTCATCCCCTTTCGGCGGCTGGAAACACCATATATTTT
J gene: TRBJ2-3; D gene: TRBD2; V gene: TRBV9; clone size: .; CDR3 protein: CASSATSGGTLTTDTQYF; CDR3 DNA: TGTGCCAGCAGTGCAACTAGCGGGGGGACTCTGACCACAGATACGCAGTATTTT
J gene: TRBJ1-1; D gene: .; V gene: TRBV10-3; clone size: .; CDR3 protein: CAISRQENTEAFF; CDR3 DNA: TGTGCCATCAGCAGACAGGAGAACACTGAAGCTTTCTTT
J gene: TRBJ2-7; D gene: .; V gene: TRBV6-6; clone size: few; CDR3 protein: CASSHSLGGYEQYF; CDR3 DNA: TGTGCCAGCAGTCATTCCCTGGGGGGCTACGAGCAGTACTTC
J gene: TRBJ2-7; D gene: .; V gene: TRBV6-6; clone size: .; CDR3 protein: CASSTGTASYEQYF; CDR3 DNA: TGTGCCAGCAGCACCGGGACTGCATCCTACGAGCAGTACTTC
J gene: TRBJ2-5; D gene: .; V gene: TRBV2; clone size: once; CDR3 protein: CASSEGGPHPETQYF; CDR3 DNA: TGTGCCAGCAGTGAGGGGGGGCCACATCCTGAGACCCAGTACTTC
J gene: TRBJ2-2; D gene: .; V gene: TRBV4-1; clone size: .; CDR3 protein: CASSGRSGELFF; CDR3 DNA: TGCGCCAGCAGCGGGAGGTCGGGGGAGCTGTTTTTT
J gene: TRBJ2-4; D gene: .; V gene: TRBV21-1; clone size: .; CDR3 protein: CASSKGVRGLAKNIQYF; CDR3 DNA: TGTGCCAGCAGCAAAGGAGTCCGAGGGCTAGCCAAAAACATTCAGTACTTC
J gene: TRBJ1-1; D gene: .; V gene: TRBV5-4; clone size: .; CDR3 protein: CASSLARANTEAFF; CDR3 DNA: TGTGCCAGCAGCTTGGCCAGGGCGAACACTGAAGCTTTCTTT
J gene: TRBJ2-3; D gene: .; V gene: TRBV7-2; clone size: .; CDR3 protein: CASSSHSTDTQYF; CDR3 DNA: TGTGCCAGCAGCTCTCACAGTACAGATACGCAGTATTTT
J gene: TRBJ2-7; D gene: TRBD2; V gene: TRBV5-5; clone size: .; CDR3 protein: CASSLEETSVLYEQYF; CDR3 DNA: TGTGCCAGCAGCTTGGAAGAGACTAGCGTTCTCTACGAGCAGTACTTC
J gene: TRBJ2-5; D gene: .; V gene: TRBV9; clone size: .; CDR3 protein: CASSVAGIPQETQYF; CDR3 DNA: TGTGCCAGCAGCGTAGCGGGGATACCCCAAGAGACCCAGTACTTC
J gene: TRBJ1-3; D gene: .; V gene: TRBV30; clone size: .; CDR3 protein: CAWSIGYTIYF; CDR3 DNA: TGTGCCTGGAGTATCGGTTACACCATATATTTT
J gene: TRBJ1-1; D gene: .; V gene: TRBV29-1; clone size: .; CDR3 protein: CSAVDSWNTEAFF; CDR3 DNA: TGCAGCGCCGTGGACAGCTGGAACACTGAAGCTTTCTTT
J gene: TRBJ2-7; D gene: .; V gene: TRBV4-1; clone size: .; CDR3 protein: CASSQVGGFIYEQYF; CDR3 DNA: TGCGCCAGCAGCCAAGTTGGCGGGTTTATCTACGAGCAGTACTTC
J gene: TRBJ1-5; D gene: .; V gene: TRBV7-6; clone size: few; CDR3 protein: CASSLGQSGNQPQHF; CDR3 DNA: TGTGCCAGCAGCTTAGGACAGAGCGGCAATCAGCCCCAGCATTTT
J gene: TRBJ1-1; D gene: .; V gene: TRBV2; clone size: .; CDR3 protein: CASSDQGLEAFF; CDR3 DNA: TGTGCCAGCAGTGATCAGGGCTTGGAAGCTTTCTTT
J gene: TRBJ1-2; D gene: .; V gene: TRBV2; clone size: few; CDR3 protein: CASSLREYGYTF; CDR3 DNA: TGTGCCAGCAGTCTTAGGGAGTATGGCTACACCTTC
J gene: TRBJ2-1; D gene: TRBD2; V gene: TRBV28; clone size: .; CDR3 protein: CASGGTSGRSSYNEQFF; CDR3 DNA: TGTGCCAGCGGAGGGACTAGCGGGAGGAGCTCCTACAATGAGCAGTTCTTC
J gene: TRBJ2-1; D gene: .; V gene: TRBV2; clone size: .; CDR3 protein: CASSTNSVYNEQFF; CDR3 DNA: TGTGCCAGCAGTACGAATAGCGTCTACAATGAGCAGTTCTTC
J gene: TRBJ2-1; D gene: TRBD2; V gene: TRBV7-6; clone size: .; CDR3 protein: CASGEAGGVYNEQFF; CDR3 DNA: TGTGCCAGCGGAGAAGCGGGAGGGGTGTACAATGAGCAGTTCTTC
J gene: TRBJ1-2; D gene: TRBD1; V gene: TRBV27; clone size: .; CDR3 protein: CASSLTGGYGYTF; CDR3 DNA: TGTGCCAGCAGTTTGACAGGGGGGTATGGCTACACCTTC
J gene: TRBJ1-1; D gene: .; V gene: TRBV15; clone size: .; CDR3 protein: CATSTGGRLPEAFF; CDR3 DNA: TGTGCCACCAGTACGGGGGGGCGCCTGCCTGAAGCTTTCTTT
J gene: TRBJ2-5; D gene: TRBD1; V gene: TRBV5-1; clone size: .; CDR3 protein: CASSLGQGAWETQYF; CDR3 DNA: TGCGCCAGCAGCTTAGGACAGGGGGCATGGGAGACCCAGTACTTC
J gene: TRBJ2-1; D gene: .; V gene: TRBV6-5; clone size: .; CDR3 protein: CASKGYINEQFF; CDR3 DNA: TGTGCCAGCAAGGGGTACATCAATGAGCAGTTCTTC
J gene: TRBJ2-4; D gene: .; V gene: TRBV4-1; clone size: .; CDR3 protein: CASSQGEQRAKNIQYF; CDR3 DNA: TGCGCCAGCAGCCAAGGGGAGCAGAGAGCCAAAAACATTCAGTACTTC
J gene: TRBJ2-5; D gene: .; V gene: TRBV6-5; clone size: .; CDR3 protein: CASSTVLREETQYF; CDR3 DNA: TGTGCCAGCTCGACAGTCCTCAGGGAAGAGACCCAGTACTTC
J gene: TRBJ2-7; D gene: .; V gene: TRBV21-1; clone size: .; CDR3 protein: CASSVDRGYEQYF; CDR3 DNA: TGTGCCAGCAGCGTGGACAGGGGCTACGAGCAGTACTTC
J gene: TRBJ2-2; D gene: .; V gene: TRBV13; clone size: .; CDR3 protein: CASRALGGTGELFF; CDR3 DNA: TGTGCCAGCAGAGCACTCGGGGGTACCGGGGAGCTGTTTTTT
J gene: TRBJ1-1; D gene: .; V gene: TRBV7-9; clone size: .; CDR3 protein: CASSPPGGTEAFF; CDR3 DNA: TGTGCCAGCAGCCCCCCGGGAGGGACTGAAGCTTTCTTT
J gene: TRBJ2-3; D gene: TRBD2; V gene: TRBV11-2; clone size: .; CDR3 protein: CASSSGTSGGAQSLYTQYF; CDR3 DNA: TGTGCCAGCAGCTCAGGGACTAGCGGGGGGGCTCAGTCCTTATATACGCAGTATTTT
J gene: TRBJ2-5; D gene: TRBD2; V gene: TRBV11-2; clone size: .; CDR3 protein: CASSLGTSGYQETQYF; CDR3 DNA: TGTGCCAGCAGCTTAGGGACTAGCGGGTACCAAGAGACCCAGTACTTC
J gene: TRBJ2-7; D gene: .; V gene: TRBV5-1; clone size: .; CDR3 protein: CASSSRTVGAYEQYF; CDR3 DNA: TGCGCCAGCAGCTCTCGGACGGTGGGAGCCTACGAGCAGTACTTC
J gene: TRBJ1-2; D gene: TRBD1; V gene: TRBV5-1; clone size: .; CDR3 protein: CASSPGTATNGYTF; CDR3 DNA: TGCGCCAGCAGCCCGGGGACAGCTACTAATGGCTACACCTTC
J gene: TRBJ2-2; D gene: TRBD2; V gene: TRBV6-4; clone size: .; CDR3 protein: CASSPPGTSGTGELFF; CDR3 DNA: TGTGCCAGCAGTCCGCCCGGGACTAGCGGAACCGGGGAGCTGTTTTTT
J gene: TRBJ2-7; D gene: TRBD1; V gene: TRBV5-8; clone size: .; CDR3 protein: CASSFGQGGTYEQYF; CDR3 DNA: TGTGCCAGCAGCTTTGGACAGGGTGGGACCTACGAGCAGTACTTC
J gene: TRBJ1-2; D gene: TRBD1; V gene: TRBV28; clone size: .; CDR3 protein: CASIFTGGLYGYTF; CDR3 DNA: TGTGCCAGCATCTTTACAGGGGGTCTCTATGGCTACACCTTC
J gene: TRBJ2-1; D gene: .; V gene: TRBV2; clone size: .; CDR3 protein: CASSESLGATYNEQFF; CDR3 DNA: TGTGCCAGCAGTGAATCGTTGGGGGCCACCTACAATGAGCAGTTCTTC
J gene: TRBJ2-5; D gene: .; V gene: TRBV6-6; clone size: .; CDR3 protein: CASSPDSQETQYF; CDR3 DNA: TGTGCCAGCAGTCCGGACAGCCAAGAGACCCAGTACTTC
J gene: TRBJ2-5; D gene: TRBD1; V gene: TRBV9; clone size: .; CDR3 protein: CASSGRDRGTKETQYF; CDR3 DNA: TGTGCCAGCAGCGGGCGGGACAGGGGAACCAAAGAGACCCAGTACTTC
J gene: TRBJ2-3; D gene: .; V gene: TRBV9; clone size: .; CDR3 protein: CASSVEYSTQYF; CDR3 DNA: TGTGCCAGCAGCGTAGAGTACAGCACGCAGTATTTT
J gene: TRBJ1-1; D gene: .; V gene: TRBV5-1; clone size: .; CDR3 protein: CASSLGTVRGTEAFF; CDR3 DNA: TGCGCCAGCAGCTTGGGTACTGTACGGGGGACTGAAGCTTTCTTT
J gene: TRBJ2-2; D gene: TRBD1; V gene: TRBV19; clone size: .; CDR3 protein: CASSTRDRPNTGELFF; CDR3 DNA: TGTGCCAGTAGTACCCGGGACAGGCCGAACACCGGGGAGCTGTTTTTT
J gene: TRBJ2-7; D gene: TRBD2; V gene: TRBV29-1; clone size: .; CDR3 protein: CSAAGGVSYEQYF; CDR3 DNA: TGCAGCGCGGCGGGGGGAGTCTCCTACGAGCAGTACTTC
J gene: TRBJ1-2; D gene: .; V gene: TRBV30; clone size: .; CDR3 protein: CASLENSMHGYTF; CDR3 DNA: TGTGCCTCCTTAGAAAACTCAATGCATGGCTACACCTTC
J gene: TRBJ1-5; D gene: TRBD1; V gene: TRBV5-6; clone size: .; CDR3 protein: CASSRGTGAGQPQHF; CDR3 DNA: TGTGCCAGCAGCCGTGGGACAGGGGCCGGGCAGCCCCAGCATTTT
J gene: TRBJ1-3; D gene: TRBD1; V gene: TRBV7-2; clone size: .; CDR3 protein: CASSIGTASTGNTIYF; CDR3 DNA: TGTGCCAGCAGCATCGGGACAGCCTCTACTGGAAACACCATATATTTT
J gene: TRBJ2-5; D gene: .; V gene: TRBV18; clone size: once; CDR3 protein: CASSTQQAGETQYF; CDR3 DNA: TGTGCCAGCTCAACCCAACAGGCGGGGGAGACCCAGTACTTC
J gene: TRBJ2-3; D gene: TRBD2; V gene: TRBV14; clone size: .; CDR3 protein: CASSLGLAGDVFVTQYF; CDR3 DNA: TGTGCCAGCAGCCTTGGACTAGCGGGAGATGTATTTGTTACGCAGTATTTT
J gene: TRBJ2-1; D gene: .; V gene: TRBV5-4; clone size: .; CDR3 protein: CASSSYDEQFF; CDR3 DNA: TGTGCCAGCAGCTCCTACGATGAGCAGTTCTTC
J gene: TRBJ2-1; D gene: .; V gene: TRBV15; clone size: .; CDR3 protein: CATSRTYNEQFF; CDR3 DNA: TGTGCCACCAGCAGAACTTACAATGAGCAGTTCTTC